This section outlines one TCR beta chain sequence together with its context. The sample holds other DNA sequences that translate to the same CDR3. This entry belongs to a study of cytomegalovirus exposure and HLA in healthy donors. This CDR3 has 12 amino acids. Germline CDR1 reads GTSNPN; CDR2 reads SVGIG (reference sequence). V was trimmed by 1 base and J by 8 bases, leaving 9 bases between them. Vbeta (60) and Jbeta (13) primers were used in the PCR. The repertoire was sequenced with immunoSEQ multiplex PCR; TCRdb's copy has only in-frame clones and lacks some. The table has over 60,000 clones, roughly 75% seen once.

This TCR was recovered from a woman in her 30s in good health and CMV-seropositive. Sequenced material: PBMCs. The chain recombines TRBV30 with TRBJ2-4, with a weak D call TRBD1 (6 bases). The CDR3 here is CAWSDRVDIQYF. CDR3 nucleotide sequence: TGTGCCTGGAGTGACAGGGTGGACATTCAGTACTTC.